The rows below give T cell receptor beta chains drawn from one sample of a study of blood T cell dynamics during melanoma immunotherapy. The assay was immunoSEQ multiplex PCR, and TCRdb's table has in-frame clones only and misses some. Among around 20,000 clones listed, 70% to 90% were seen once. The source was blood, collected from a patient treated with checkpoint blockade. The receptor source for this set is a human donor with melanoma. Each CDR3 is given with its conserved first and last residue. A D gene is named only where the DNA matches it firmly. Expanded clones are given a class, and other clones once, few, many or no size at all.

len: 16
d_gene: TRBD1
abundance: NA
v_gene: TRBV13
j_gene: TRBJ1-2
CDR3nt: TGTGCCAGCAGCTTACGGGGACCGGGACAGGGTGATGGCTACACCTTC
CDR3aa: CASSLRGPGQGDGYTF

len: 16
d_gene: TRBD2
abundance: NA
v_gene: TRBV18
j_gene: TRBJ2-5
CDR3nt: TGTGCCAGCTCACCGCGAGCGGGAGGGCTCCAAGAGACCCAGTACTTC
CDR3aa: CASSPRAGGLQETQYF

len: 13
d_gene: NA
abundance: NA
v_gene: TRBV5-1
j_gene: TRBJ1-1
CDR3nt: TGCGCCAGCAGCTTGGGGGTGAACACTGAAGCTTTCTTT
CDR3aa: CASSLGVNTEAFF

len: 17
d_gene: NA
abundance: NA
v_gene: TRBV5-1
j_gene: TRBJ2-3
CDR3nt: TGCGCCAGCAGCTTGGTACCCCGGGGGGCGGACACAGATACGCAGTATTTT
CDR3aa: CASSLVPRGADTDTQYF

len: 15
d_gene: NA
abundance: NA
v_gene: TRBV9
j_gene: TRBJ2-1
CDR3nt: TGTGCCAGCAGCGTAGGAGGTGATACCTACAATGAGCAGTTCTTC
CDR3aa: CASSVGGDTYNEQFF

len: 15
d_gene: TRBD1
abundance: NA
v_gene: TRBV28
j_gene: TRBJ1-5
CDR3nt: TGTGCCAGCAGTCTAAGGGACAGGGAGTTTCAGCCCCAGCATTTT
CDR3aa: CASSLRDREFQPQHF

len: 13
d_gene: NA
abundance: NA
v_gene: TRBV7-6
j_gene: TRBJ1-4
CDR3nt: TGTGCCAGCAGCTCATATCCTAATGAAAAACTGTTTTTT
CDR3aa: CASSSYPNEKLFF

len: 15
d_gene: NA
abundance: NA
v_gene: TRBV30
j_gene: TRBJ2-1
CDR3nt: TGTGCCTGGAGTGTGCTAGCCCACACGTACAATGAGCAGTTCTTC
CDR3aa: CAWSVLAHTYNEQFF

len: 16
d_gene: NA
abundance: few
v_gene: TRBV6-5
j_gene: TRBJ2-7
CDR3nt: TGTGCCAGCAGTTACACTTTCTCAACTTCCAGGAACGAGCAGTACTTC
CDR3aa: CASSYTFSTSRNEQYF

len: 18
d_gene: TRBD1
abundance: few
v_gene: TRBV19
j_gene: TRBJ2-7
CDR3nt: TGTGCCAGTAGTATAAGCCCCATCACAGGGGGCGGATTGTACGAGCAGTACTTC
CDR3aa: CASSISPITGGGLYEQYF

len: 14
d_gene: NA
abundance: NA
v_gene: TRBV19
j_gene: TRBJ2-2
CDR3nt: TGTGCCAGTAGTATCCGGGATAACACCGGGGAGCTGTTTTTT
CDR3aa: CASSIRDNTGELFF

len: 13
d_gene: TRBD1
abundance: NA
v_gene: TRBV18
j_gene: TRBJ2-7
CDR3nt: TGTGCCAGCTCACCACGACAGGGGGGCGAGCAGTACTTC
CDR3aa: CASSPRQGGEQYF

len: 14
d_gene: TRBD1
abundance: NA
v_gene: TRBV6-6
j_gene: TRBJ2-5
CDR3nt: TGTGCCAGCAGACCCGGGACAGGCCAAGAGACCCAGTACTTC
CDR3aa: CASRPGTGQETQYF

len: 14
d_gene: NA
abundance: NA
v_gene: TRBV5-1
j_gene: TRBJ2-5
CDR3nt: TGCGCCAGCAGCTTGGTCGGGATAGCGGAGACCCAGTACTTC
CDR3aa: CASSLVGIAETQYF

len: 15
d_gene: TRBD2
abundance: once
v_gene: TRBV2
j_gene: TRBJ2-5
CDR3nt: TGTGCCAGCAGTGGACTAGCGGGATATGAAGAGACCCAGTACTTC
CDR3aa: CASSGLAGYEETQYF

len: 16
d_gene: NA
abundance: once
v_gene: TRBV7-9
j_gene: TRBJ2-1
CDR3nt: TGTGCCAGCAGCTTAGCGGTTGGGGTCGGGGGCAATGAGCAGTTCTTC
CDR3aa: CASSLAVGVGGNEQFF

len: 15
d_gene: NA
abundance: NA
v_gene: TRBV19
j_gene: TRBJ1-2
CDR3nt: TGTGCCAGTAGTATTTTAAGGGGACAAAACTATGGCTACACCTTC
CDR3aa: CASSILRGQNYGYTF

len: 13
d_gene: TRBD1
abundance: NA
v_gene: TRBV19
j_gene: TRBJ1-1
CDR3nt: TGTGCCAGTGGGACAGGGTCGAACACTGAAGCTTTCTTT
CDR3aa: CASGTGSNTEAFF

len: 16
d_gene: TRBD1
abundance: NA
v_gene: TRBV4-1
j_gene: TRBJ2-3
CDR3nt: TGCGCCAGCAGCCAAGCTACGGACAGGCGAACAGATACGCAGTATTTT
CDR3aa: CASSQATDRRTDTQYF

len: 14
d_gene: TRBD1
abundance: NA
v_gene: TRBV5-4
j_gene: TRBJ2-5
CDR3nt: TGTGCCAGCAGCCCTAGGACAGGGTTGGAGACCCAGTACTTC
CDR3aa: CASSPRTGLETQYF